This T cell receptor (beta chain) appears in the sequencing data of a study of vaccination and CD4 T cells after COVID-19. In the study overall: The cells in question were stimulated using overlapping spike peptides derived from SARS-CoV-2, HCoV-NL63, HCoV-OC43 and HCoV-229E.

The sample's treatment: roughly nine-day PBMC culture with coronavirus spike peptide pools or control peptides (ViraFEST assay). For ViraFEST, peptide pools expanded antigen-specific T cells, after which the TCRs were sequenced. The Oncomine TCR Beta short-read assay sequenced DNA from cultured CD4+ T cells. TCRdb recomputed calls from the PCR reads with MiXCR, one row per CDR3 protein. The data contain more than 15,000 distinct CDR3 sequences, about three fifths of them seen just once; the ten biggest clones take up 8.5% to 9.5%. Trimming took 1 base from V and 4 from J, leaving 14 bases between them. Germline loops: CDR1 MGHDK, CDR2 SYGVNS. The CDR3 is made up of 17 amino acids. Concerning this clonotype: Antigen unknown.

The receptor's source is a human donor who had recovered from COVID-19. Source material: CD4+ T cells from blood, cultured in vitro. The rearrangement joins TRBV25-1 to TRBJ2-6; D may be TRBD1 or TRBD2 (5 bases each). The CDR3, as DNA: TGTGCCAGCAGTGAATGGGGGACCGGTAGGGGGGCCAACGTCCTGACTTTC. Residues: CASSEWGTGRGANVLTF.